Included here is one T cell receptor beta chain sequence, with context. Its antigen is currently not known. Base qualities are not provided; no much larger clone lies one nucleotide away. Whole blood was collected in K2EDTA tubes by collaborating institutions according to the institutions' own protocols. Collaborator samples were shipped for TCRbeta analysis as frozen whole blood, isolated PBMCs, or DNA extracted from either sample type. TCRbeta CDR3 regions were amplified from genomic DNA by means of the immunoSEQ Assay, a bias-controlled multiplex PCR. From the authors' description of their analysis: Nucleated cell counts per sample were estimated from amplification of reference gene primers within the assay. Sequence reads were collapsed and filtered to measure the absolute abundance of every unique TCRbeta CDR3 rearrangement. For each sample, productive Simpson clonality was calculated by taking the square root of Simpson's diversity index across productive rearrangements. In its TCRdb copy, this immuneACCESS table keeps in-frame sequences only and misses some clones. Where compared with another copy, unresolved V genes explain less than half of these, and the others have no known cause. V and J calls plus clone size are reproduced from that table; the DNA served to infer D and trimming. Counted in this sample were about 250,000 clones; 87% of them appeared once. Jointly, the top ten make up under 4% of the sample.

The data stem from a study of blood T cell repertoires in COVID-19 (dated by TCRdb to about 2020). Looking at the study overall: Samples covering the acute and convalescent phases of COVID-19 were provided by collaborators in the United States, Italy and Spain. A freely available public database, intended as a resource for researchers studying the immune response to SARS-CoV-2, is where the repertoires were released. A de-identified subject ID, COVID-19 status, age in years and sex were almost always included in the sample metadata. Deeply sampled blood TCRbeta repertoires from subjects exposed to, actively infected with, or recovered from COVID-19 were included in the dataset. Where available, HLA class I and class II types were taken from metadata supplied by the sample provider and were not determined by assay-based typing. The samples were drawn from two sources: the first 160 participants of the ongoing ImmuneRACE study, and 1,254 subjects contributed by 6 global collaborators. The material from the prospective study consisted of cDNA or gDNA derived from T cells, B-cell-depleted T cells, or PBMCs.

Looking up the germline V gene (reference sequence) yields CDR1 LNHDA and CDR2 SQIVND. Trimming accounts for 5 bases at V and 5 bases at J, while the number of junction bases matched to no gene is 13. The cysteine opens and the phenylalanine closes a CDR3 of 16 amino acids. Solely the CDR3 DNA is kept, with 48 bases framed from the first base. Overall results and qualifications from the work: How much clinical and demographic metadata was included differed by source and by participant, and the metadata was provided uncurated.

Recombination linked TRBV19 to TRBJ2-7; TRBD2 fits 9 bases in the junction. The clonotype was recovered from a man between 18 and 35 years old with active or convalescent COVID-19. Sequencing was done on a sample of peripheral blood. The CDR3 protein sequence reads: CASSPREGPRVHEQYF. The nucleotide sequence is TGTGCCAGTAGTCCGCGGGAGGGCCCGCGGGTCCACGAGCAGTACTTC.